The TCR beta chain described here comes from a study of vaccination and CD4 T cells after COVID-19. Concerning this clonotype itself: Its antigen is still unknown.

Scientists ran DNA taken from cultured CD4+ T cells through the Oncomine TCR Beta short-read assay for sequencing. TCRdb fed the PCR reads into MiXCR, producing one record per CDR3 protein. The sample shows roughly 9,300 distinct CDR3 sequences, 60% to 70% of them seen only once. Germline loops: CDR1 LNHNV, CDR2 YYDKDF (reference sequence). Unmatched junction bases numbered 14, after V lost 0 bases and J lost 7 bases. The CDR3 runs 18 residues. Treatment specified: approximately 9-day PBMC culture with coronavirus spike peptide pools or control peptides (ViraFEST assay). The specimen was CD4+ T cells from blood, cultured in vitro. The rearrangement joins TRBV15 to TRBJ1-5, with 8 bases that match TRBD1. This TCR was recovered from a human donor who had recovered from COVID-19. For the CDR3, the DNA is TGTGCCACCAGCAGAGATCCGCCAGGGGGCTCTCTGTGGCAGCCCCAGCATTTT. This encodes CATSRDPPGGSLWQPQHF.